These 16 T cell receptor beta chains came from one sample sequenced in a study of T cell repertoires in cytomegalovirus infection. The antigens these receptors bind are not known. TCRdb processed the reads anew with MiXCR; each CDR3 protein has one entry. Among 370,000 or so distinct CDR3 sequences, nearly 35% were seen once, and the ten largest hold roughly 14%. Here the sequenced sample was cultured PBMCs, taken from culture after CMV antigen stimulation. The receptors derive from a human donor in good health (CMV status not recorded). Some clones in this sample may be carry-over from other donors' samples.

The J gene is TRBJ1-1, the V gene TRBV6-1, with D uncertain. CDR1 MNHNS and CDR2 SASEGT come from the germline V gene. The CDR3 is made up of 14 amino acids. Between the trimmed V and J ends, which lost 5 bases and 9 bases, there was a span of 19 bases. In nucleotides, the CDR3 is TGTGCCAGCAGTTACCGGGCACCAGAAGGTAAAGCTTTCTTT. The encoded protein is CASSYRAPEGKAFF.

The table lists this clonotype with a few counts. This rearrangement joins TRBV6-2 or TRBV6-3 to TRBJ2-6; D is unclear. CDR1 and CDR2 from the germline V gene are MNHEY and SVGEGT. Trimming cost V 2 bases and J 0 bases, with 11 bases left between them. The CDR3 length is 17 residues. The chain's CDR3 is CASSYNRPPSGANVLTF. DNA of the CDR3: TGTGCCAGCAGTTACAACCGCCCACCCTCTGGGGCCAACGTCCTGACTTTC.

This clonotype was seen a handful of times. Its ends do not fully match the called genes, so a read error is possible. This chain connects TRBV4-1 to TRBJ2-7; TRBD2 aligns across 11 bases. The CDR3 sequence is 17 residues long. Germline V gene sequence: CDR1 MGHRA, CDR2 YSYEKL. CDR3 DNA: TGTGCCAGCAGCCCCCTCGGCGGGACTAGCGGACCCTACGAGCAGTACTTC. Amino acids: CASSPLGGTSGPYEQYF.

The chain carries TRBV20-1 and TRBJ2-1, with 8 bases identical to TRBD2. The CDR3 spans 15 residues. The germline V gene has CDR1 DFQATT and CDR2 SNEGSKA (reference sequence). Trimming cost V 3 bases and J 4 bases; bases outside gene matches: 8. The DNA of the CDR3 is TGCAGTGCTAGGTCGGTAGCGGGGACTTACAATGAGCAGTTCTTC. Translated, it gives CSARSVAGTYNEQFF.

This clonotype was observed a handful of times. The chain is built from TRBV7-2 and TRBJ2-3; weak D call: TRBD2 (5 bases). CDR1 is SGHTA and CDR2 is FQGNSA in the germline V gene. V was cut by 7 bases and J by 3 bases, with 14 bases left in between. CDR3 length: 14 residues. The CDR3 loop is CASTAGVLTDTQYF. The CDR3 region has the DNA TGTGCCAGCACCGCCGGGGTATTGACAGATACGCAGTATTTT.

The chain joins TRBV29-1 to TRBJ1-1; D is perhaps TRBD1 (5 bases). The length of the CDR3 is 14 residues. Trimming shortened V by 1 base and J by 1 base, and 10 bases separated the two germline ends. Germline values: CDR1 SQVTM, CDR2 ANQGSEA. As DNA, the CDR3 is TGCAGCGTTGAAGTAGGGGCGGGGAACACTGAAGCTTTCTTT. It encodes CSVEVGAGNTEAFF.

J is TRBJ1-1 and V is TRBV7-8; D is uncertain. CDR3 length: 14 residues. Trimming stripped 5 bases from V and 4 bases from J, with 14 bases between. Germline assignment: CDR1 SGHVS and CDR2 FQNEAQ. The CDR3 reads CASSPTMAATEAFF. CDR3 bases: TGTGCCAGCAGCCCAACCATGGCCGCCACTGAAGCTTTCTTT.

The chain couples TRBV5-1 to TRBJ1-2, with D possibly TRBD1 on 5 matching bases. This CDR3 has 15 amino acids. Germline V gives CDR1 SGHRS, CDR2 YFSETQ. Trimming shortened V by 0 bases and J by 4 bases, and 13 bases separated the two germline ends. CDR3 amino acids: CASSLVVQGGYGYTF. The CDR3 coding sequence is TGCGCCAGCAGCTTGGTCGTTCAGGGCGGCTATGGCTACACCTTC. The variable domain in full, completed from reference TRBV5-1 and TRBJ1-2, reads KAGVTQTPRYLIKTRGQQVTLSCSPISGHRSVSWYQQTPGQGLQFLFEYFSETQRNKGNFPGRFSGRQFSNSRSEMNVSTLELGDSALYLCASSLVVQGGYGYTFGSGTRLTVV.

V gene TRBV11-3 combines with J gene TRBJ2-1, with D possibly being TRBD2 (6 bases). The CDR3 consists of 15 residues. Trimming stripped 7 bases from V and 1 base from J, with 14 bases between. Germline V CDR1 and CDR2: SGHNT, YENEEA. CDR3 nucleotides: TGTGCCAGCACCACCCGGGAGTCGTCCTACAATGAGCAGTTCTTC. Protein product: CASTTRESSYNEQFF.

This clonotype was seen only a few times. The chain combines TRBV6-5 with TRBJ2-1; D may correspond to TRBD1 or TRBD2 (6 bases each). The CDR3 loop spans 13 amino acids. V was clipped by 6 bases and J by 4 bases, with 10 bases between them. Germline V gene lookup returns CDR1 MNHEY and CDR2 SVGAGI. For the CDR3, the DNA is TGTGCCAGCAGAAGGGGGGAGTACAATGAGCAGTTCTTC. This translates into CASRRGEYNEQFF.

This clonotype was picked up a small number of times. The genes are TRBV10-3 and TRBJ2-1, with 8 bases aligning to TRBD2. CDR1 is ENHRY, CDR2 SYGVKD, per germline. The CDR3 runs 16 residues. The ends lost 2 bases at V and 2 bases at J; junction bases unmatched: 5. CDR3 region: CAISETTSGTYNEQFF. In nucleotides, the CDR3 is TGTGCCATCAGTGAGACTACTAGCGGAACCTACAATGAGCAGTTCTTC.

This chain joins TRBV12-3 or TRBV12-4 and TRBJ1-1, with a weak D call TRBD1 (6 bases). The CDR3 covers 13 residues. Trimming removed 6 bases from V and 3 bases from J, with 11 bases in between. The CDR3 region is CASSRGGYTEAFF. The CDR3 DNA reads TGTGCCAGCAGCCGAGGGGGTTACACTGAAGCTTTCTTT.

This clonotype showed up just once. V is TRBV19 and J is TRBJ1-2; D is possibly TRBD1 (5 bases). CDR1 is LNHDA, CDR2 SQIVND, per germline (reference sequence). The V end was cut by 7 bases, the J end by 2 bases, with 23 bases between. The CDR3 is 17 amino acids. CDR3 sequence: CASTPGRQLAGNYGYTF. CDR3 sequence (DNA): TGTGCCAGTACCCCAGGGCGACAGCTCGCGGGGAACTATGGCTACACCTTC.

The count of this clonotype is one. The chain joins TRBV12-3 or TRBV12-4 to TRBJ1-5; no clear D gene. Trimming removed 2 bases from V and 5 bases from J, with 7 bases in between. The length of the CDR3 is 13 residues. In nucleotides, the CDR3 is TGTGCCAGCAGTTTAAAGCGGGATCAGCCCCAGCATTTT. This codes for CASSLKRDQPQHF.

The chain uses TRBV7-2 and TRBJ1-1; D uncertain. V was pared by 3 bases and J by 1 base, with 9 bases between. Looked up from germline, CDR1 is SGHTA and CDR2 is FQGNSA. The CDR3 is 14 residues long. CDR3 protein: CASSFSVWNTEAFF. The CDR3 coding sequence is TGTGCCAGCAGCTTTTCGGTTTGGAACACTGAAGCTTTCTTT.

The CDR3 sequence: CSGGTGPTNEKLFF. In DNA, the CDR3 is TGCAGCGGCGGGACAGGCCCAACTAATGAAAAACTGTTTTTT. The chain has TRBV29-1 and TRBJ1-4, with 8 bases aligning to TRBD1. V lost 7 bases, J lost 0 bases, and 4 bases stayed unmatched. In germline, CDR1 is SQVTM, CDR2 ANQGSEA. The CDR3 length is 14 residues.